One sample yielded the 31 T cell receptor beta chains listed below, sequenced in a study of cytomegalovirus exposure and HLA in healthy donors. With 60 Vbeta and 13 Jbeta primers, the PCR was carried out. This table comes from immunoSEQ multiplex PCR, and its TCRdb copy is limited to in-frame clones, with some not included. The sample has tens of thousands of clones, around 78% seen once. The sample taken for sequencing was PBMCs. The receptors stem from a man between 40 and 49 years old in good health and CMV-seronegative.

This chain joins TRBV7-2 and TRBJ1-1; 7 bases are shared with TRBD1. The CDR3 has 14 residues. From germline, CDR1 is SGHTA and CDR2 FQGNSA. V lost 2 bases and J lost 1; bases outside the gene matches: 1. CDR3 in DNA: TGTGCCAGCAGCTTATGGGACAGGAACACTGAAGCTTTCTTT. Residues: CASSLWDRNTEAFF.

The chain employs TRBV5-1 and TRBJ1-3, with 9 bases identical to TRBD1. The germline CDR1 and CDR2 sequences are SGHRS and YFSETQ. The CDR3 sequence is 16 residues long. J was trimmed by 1 base and V by 2 bases; bases with no gene match: 4. The CDR3 nucleotides read TGCGCCAGCAGCTTAATCGACAGGGGGTCTGGAAACACCATATATTTT. Translating it yields CASSLIDRGSGNTIYF.

This sequence joins TRBV5-6 and TRBJ2-1; 14 nucleotides agree with TRBD2. This CDR3 comprises 15 residues. The germline CDR1 and CDR2 sequences are SGHDT and YYEEEE. The trim removed 2 bases at V and 9 bases at J, leaving 4 bases unmatched. The CDR3 loop is CASSFLGLAGAEQFF. The CDR3 DNA reads TGTGCCAGCAGCTTCCTGGGACTAGCGGGAGCTGAGCAGTTCTTC.

In DNA form, the CDR3 reads TGTGCCTGGAGTGTAGCAGGGGGCGCCTACGAGCAGTACTTC. The encoded protein is CAWSVAGGAYEQYF. V is TRBV30 and J is TRBJ2-7; 8 nucleotides align to TRBD1. The CDR3 contains 14 residues. J gave up 2 bases and V 0 bases, and 3 bases lay outside the gene matches. Germline CDR1 GTSNPN, CDR2 SVGIG (reference sequence).

This chain links TRBV18 with TRBJ2-5, with 12 bases that match TRBD1. The J call is uncertain, as TRBJ2-7 better fits the DNA end. The CDR3 length is 16 residues. Germline V gives CDR1 KGHSH, CDR2 LQKENI. This CDR3 reads CASSPMGQGALSEQYF. For the CDR3, the DNA is TGTGCCAGCTCACCGATGGGACAGGGGGCGCTAAGCGAGCAGTACTTC.

The chain uses TRBV14 and TRBJ2-5, with no clear D. Trimming stripped 4 bases from V and 1 base from J, with 7 bases between. This CDR3 region has 13 residues. CDR1 and CDR2 (germline): SGHDN, FVKESK. This CDR3 reads CASSRSVQETQYF. DNA of the CDR3: TGTGCCAGCAGCCGGAGCGTCCAAGAGACCCAGTACTTC.

This clone was seen a handful of times. One end of the junction varies from germline; a read error may be responsible. J is TRBJ1-5 and V is TRBV6-1; D unresolved. Germline V gene lookup returns CDR1 MNHNS and CDR2 SASEGT. The CDR3 has 14 residues. This CDR3 is CASSEGGGNQRQHF. For the CDR3, the DNA is TGTGCCAGCAGTGAAGGGGGAGGGAATCAGCGCCAGCATTTT.

V usage is TRBV28 and J usage is TRBJ2-7, with D uncertain. The V end lost 3 bases, the J end lost 6 bases, and 6 bases lay between the germline ends. The CDR3 sequence is 11 residues long. Germline assignment: CDR1 MDHEN and CDR2 SYDVKM. CDR3 sequence reads: CASSFRREQYF. The CDR3 DNA is TGTGCCAGCAGTTTCAGGCGCGAGCAGTACTTC.

This clone was seen a single time. The J gene is TRBJ2-7, the V gene TRBV6-6, with D perhaps matching TRBD1 (5 bases). The CDR3 has 11 amino acids. V lost 10 bases and J lost 4, with 11 bases in between. CDR1 and CDR2 from the germline V gene are MNHNY and SVGAGI (reference sequence). The CDR3 region has the DNA TGTGCCACAGGCAGGGAATACGAGCAGTACTTC. Encoded protein: CATGREYEQYF.

The chain is built from TRBV10-2 and TRBJ2-7; a weak D match, TRBD2 (5 bases). V was clipped by 4 bases and J by 0 bases, with 13 bases between them. The CDR3 consists of 15 residues. Germline CDR1 and CDR2: WSHSY and SAAADI. The CDR3 DNA follows: TGCGCCAGCAGTGGGCTAGCCCGGAGCTCCTACGAGCAGTACTTC. Translating gives CASSGLARSSYEQYF.

Only a few counts were recorded for this clone. This chain joins TRBV5-1 and TRBJ2-1, with 8 positions matching TRBD1. Germline lookup yields CDR1 SGHRS and CDR2 YFSETQ. V shed 2 bases and J 2 bases; nucleotides not matched to a gene: 3. CDR3 size: 15 residues. For the CDR3, the DNA is TGCGCCAGCAGCTTTACAGGGGGGCCCTACAATGAGCAGTTCTTC. It is translated as CASSFTGGPYNEQFF.

The rearrangement uses TRBV4-3 and TRBJ2-5; a weak D match, TRBD1 (6 bases). This CDR3 has 15 amino acids. Germline values: CDR1 LGHNA, CDR2 YSLEER. V was clipped by 4 bases and J by 3 bases, with 15 bases between them. The CDR3 sequence is CASSPGRWTEETQYF. Written as DNA, the CDR3 is TGCGCCAGCAGCCCGGGGCGGTGGACAGAAGAGACCCAGTACTTC.

The CDR3 protein is CAVYGENTIYF. The DNA of the CDR3 is TGTGCCGTCTATGGAGAAAACACCATATATTTT. J is TRBJ1-3 and V is TRBV6-6; no definite D call. This CDR3 is 11 amino acids long. Per germline, CDR1 MNHNY and CDR2 SVGAGI (reference sequence). The ends were cut back, 11 bases at V and 6 bases at J, with 11 bases in the middle.

The table lists this clone with a few counts. The rearrangement links TRBV7-9 to TRBJ1-3; D gene uncertain. The CDR3 extends over 16 amino acids. CDR1 is SEHNR, CDR2 FQNEAQ, per germline (reference sequence). Trimming removed 3 bases from V and 0 bases from J, with 12 bases in between. The CDR3: CASSLPARSSGNTIYF. DNA of the CDR3: TGTGCCAGCAGCTTGCCGGCGCGGAGCTCTGGAAACACCATATATTTT.

The chain joins TRBV10-2 to TRBJ2-2; 14 bases are shared with TRBD2. The CDR3 is made up of 18 amino acids. V was pared by 4 bases and J by 7 bases, with 11 bases of the junction left unmatched. Germline CDR1 reads WSHSY; CDR2 reads SAAADI. The CDR3 sequence: CASSVSSTSGRAYGELFF. The CDR3 DNA sequence: TGCGCCAGCAGTGTCTCATCGACTAGCGGGAGGGCCTACGGGGAGCTGTTTTTT.

The rearrangement uses TRBV27 and TRBJ1-4, with 7 bases fitting TRBD1. Losses at the gene ends were 8 bases for V and 8 bases for J; bases not matched to a gene: 11. The CDR3 totals 14 residues. In germline, CDR1 is MNHEY, CDR2 SMNVEV (reference sequence). The CDR3 DNA reads as TGTGCCAGCCAGTTGAGACAGGGTTGGGAAAAACTGTTTTTT. This encodes CASQLRQGWEKLFF.

This rearrangement joins TRBV28 to TRBJ2-5; TRBD1 might be the D (6 bases). This CDR3 has 15 residues. The germline V gene encodes CDR1 MDHEN and CDR2 SYDVKM. The ends were cut back, 4 bases at V and 0 bases at J, with 12 bases in the middle. The CDR3 loop is CASSSYQGYQETQYF. The CDR3 nucleotides are TGTGCCAGCAGTTCCTACCAGGGGTACCAAGAGACCCAGTACTTC.

The V call is TRBV7-2, the J call TRBJ1-1; D call uncertain. Per germline, CDR1 SGHTA and CDR2 FQGNSA. V gave up 4 bases and J gave up 0 bases, with 15 bases separating them. CDR3 length: 16 amino acids. CDR3 coding DNA: TGTGCCAGCAGCTCCGGGAGGAGAGACATGAACACTGAAGCTTTCTTT. It encodes CASSSGRRDMNTEAFF.

This clone came up once. The gene calls are TRBV2 and TRBJ2-2, with TRBD1 identical over 8 bases. The V and J ends lost 6 bases and 4 bases, in that order; junction bases with no gene match: 4. The CDR3 covers 14 residues. CDR1 is SNHLY and CDR2 is FYNNEI in the germline V gene. This chain's CDR3 is CASSGQGVTGELFF. The CDR3 region has the DNA TGTGCCAGCAGCGGACAGGGTGTCACCGGGGAGCTGTTTTTT.

The chain has TRBV19 and TRBJ2-6; a weak D match, TRBD1 (6 bases). The germline V gene encodes CDR1 LNHDA and CDR2 SQIVND (reference sequence). The CDR3 totals 14 residues. V lost 6 bases, J lost 2 bases, and 8 bases lay in between. The CDR3 DNA is TGTGCCAGTAGCCCAGGGGCTGGGGCCAACGTCCTGACTTTC. Encoded protein: CASSPGAGANVLTF.

V gene TRBV13 combines with J gene TRBJ1-3, with D possibly TRBD1 on 6 matching bases. The V end lost 2 bases, the J end lost 3 bases, and 11 bases lay between the germline ends. This CDR3 is 15 amino acids long. Germline V lookup: CDR1 PRHDT, CDR2 FYEKMQ (reference sequence). CDR3 in amino acids: CASSLRTAFGNTIYF. The CDR3 DNA reads as TGTGCCAGCAGCTTACGGACAGCCTTTGGAAACACCATATATTTT.

The V and J genes are TRBV28 and TRBJ1-5; 11 bases align to TRBD1. Germline values: CDR1 MDHEN, CDR2 SYDVKM. V lost 6 bases and J lost 1; bases outside the gene matches: 8. The CDR3 runs to 17 residues. The CDR3 coding sequence is TGTGCCAGCAGCCCGGGACAGGGGGTGAACAGCAATCAGCCCCAGCATTTT. This encodes CASSPGQGVNSNQPQHF. Using reference TRBV28 and TRBJ1-5 for the parts outside the CDR3, the full variable domain is DVKVTQSSRYLVKRTGEKVFLECVQDMDHENMFWYRQDPGLGLRLIYFSYDVKMKEKGDIPEGYSVSREKKERFSLILESASTNQTSMYLCASSPGQGVNSNQPQHFGDGTRLSIL.

This chain connects TRBV2 to TRBJ1-3; 8 positions match TRBD1. This CDR3 is built from 15 residues. CDR1 SNHLY and CDR2 FYNNEI come from the germline V gene. The ends lost 5 bases at V and 2 bases at J; junction bases unmatched: 5. CDR3 nucleotides: TGTGCCAGCAGTTCGGACAGGGTGGCTGGAAACACCATATATTTT. Amino acid sequence: CASSSDRVAGNTIYF.

This clone appeared a few times. The chain employs TRBV4-2 and TRBJ2-2; D uncertain. V was shortened by 0 bases and J by 8 bases, with 10 bases between the two germline ends. The CDR3 spans 14 residues. Germline values: CDR1 LGHNA, CDR2 YNFKEQ. CDR3 region: CASSQDAPLGELFF. CDR3 bases: TGTGCCAGCAGCCAAGATGCGCCTTTGGGGGAGCTGTTTTTT.

V gene TRBV5-4 combines with J gene TRBJ2-2, with 10 nucleotides matching TRBD2. Germline V CDR1 and CDR2: SGHNT, YYREEE (reference sequence). CDR3 length: 15 residues. J gave up 3 bases and V 5 bases, and 4 bases lay outside the gene matches. CDR3 region: CASRFSGRYTGELFF. The CDR3 DNA reads as TGTGCCAGCAGGTTTAGCGGGAGGTACACCGGGGAGCTGTTTTTT.

The chain couples TRBV7-2 to TRBJ1-1, with TRBD1 identical over 7 bases. CDR3 length: 15 residues. Unmatched junction bases numbered 11, after V lost 7 bases and J lost 3 bases. Germline loops: CDR1 SGHTA, CDR2 FQGNSA. Written as DNA, the CDR3 is TGTGCCAGCACCTTCCCAAACAGGGGAGACACTGAAGCTTTCTTT. This gives the protein CASTFPNRGDTEAFF. Based on the CDR3 plus reference TRBV7-2 and TRBJ1-1, the full variable domain is GAGVSQSPSNKVTEKGKDVELRCDPISGHTALYWYRQSLGQGLEFLIYFQGNSAPDKSGLPSDRFSAERTGGSVSTLTIQRTQQEDSAVYLCASTFPNRGDTEAFFGQGTRLTVV.

CDR3 nucleotides: TGCGCCAGCAGCCCTACCGACACGTTCGCAGCAGATACGCAGTATTTT. This translates into CASSPTDTFAADTQYF. The rearrangement joins TRBV5-1 to TRBJ2-3; D is unresolved. Germline CDR1 is SGHRS and CDR2 is YFSETQ. This CDR3 contains 16 residues. V gave up 4 bases and J gave up 4 bases, with 19 bases separating them.

This clone was picked up one time. V is TRBV30 and J is TRBJ2-5, with D maybe TRBD2 (6 bases). The end of the DNA aligns better with TRBJ2-7, so the J call may be wrong. There are 14 residues in the CDR3. CDR1 is GTSNPN, CDR2 SVGIG, per germline (reference sequence). CDR3 protein: CAWSVAEGSYEQYF. CDR3 nucleotide sequence: TGTGCCTGGAGTGTAGCGGAGGGCTCCTACGAGCAGTACTTC.

The genes are TRBV29-1 and TRBJ2-1, with D maybe TRBD2 (6 bases). Germline V gene sequence: CDR1 SQVTM, CDR2 ANQGSEA. The CDR3 totals 14 residues. Trimming shortened V by 6 bases and J by 7 bases, and 19 bases separated the two germline ends. The chain's CDR3 is CSVRESRQSNEQFF. The DNA of the CDR3 is TGCAGCGTCCGGGAGTCTAGACAGTCGAATGAGCAGTTCTTC.

This clone was detected once. The DNA for the CDR3 is TGTGCCAGCAGCGTAGGAGGGGAGGGGTTTGAAGCTTTCTTT. Translation gives CASSVGGEGFEAFF. The chain recombines TRBV9 with TRBJ1-1, with D perhaps matching TRBD1 (5 bases). V lost 0 bases to trimming and J lost 7 bases, with 13 bases between them. This CDR3 region has 14 residues. Germline V gives CDR1 SGDLS, CDR2 YYNGEE. Filled out from reference TRBV9 and TRBJ1-1, the complete variable domain reads DSGVTQTPKHLITATGQRVTLRCSPRSGDLSVYWYQQSLDQGLQFLIQYYNGEERAKGNILERFSAQQFPDLHSELNLSSLELGDSALYFCASSVGGEGFEAFFGQGTRLTVV.

The chain uses TRBV10-3 and TRBJ2-3, with 7 bases matching TRBD2. This CDR3 contains 16 residues. Trimming at V came to 4 bases and at J to 1 base, leaving 8 bases not matched to a gene. Germline CDR1 ENHRY, CDR2 SYGVKD. The CDR3 region is CAISALAGAGTDTQYF. The CDR3 region has the DNA TGTGCCATCAGTGCCCTGGCGGGAGCCGGCACAGATACGCAGTATTTT.